The following is a T cell receptor (beta chain) sequence with its context. As yet, its antigen is unknown. This entry comes from a study of vaccination effects on CD4 cells after COVID-19. Generated by immunoSEQ multiplex PCR, the TCRdb table keeps only in-frame clones and is missing some. The sample shows tens of thousands of clones, approximately 73% of them seen only once. The junction had 1 base not matched to a gene; V was cut back by 3 bases and J by 6 bases. Per the germline V gene, CDR1 is SGHTA and CDR2 is FQGNSA. This CDR3 comprises 13 residues. Study-wide points: Cross-reactivity toward common cold coronaviruses was confined to only 1 of 255 vaccine-induced clones in healthy vaccinees.

After less than twelve days in culture, the CD4+ T cells were isolated. Two-dose vaccination with either BNT162b2 or mRNA-1273 was given to the participants. The chain joins TRBV7-2 to TRBJ2-1; 8 bases are shared with TRBD1. The sequencing used CD4+ T cells from PBMCs cultured without peptide, collected after COVID-19 vaccination. The TCR originated in a human donor who received a COVID-19 vaccine. The CDR3 bases are TGTGCCAGCAGCTTCGACAGGGGCAATGAGCAGTTCTTC. Amino acid sequence: CASSFDRGNEQFF.